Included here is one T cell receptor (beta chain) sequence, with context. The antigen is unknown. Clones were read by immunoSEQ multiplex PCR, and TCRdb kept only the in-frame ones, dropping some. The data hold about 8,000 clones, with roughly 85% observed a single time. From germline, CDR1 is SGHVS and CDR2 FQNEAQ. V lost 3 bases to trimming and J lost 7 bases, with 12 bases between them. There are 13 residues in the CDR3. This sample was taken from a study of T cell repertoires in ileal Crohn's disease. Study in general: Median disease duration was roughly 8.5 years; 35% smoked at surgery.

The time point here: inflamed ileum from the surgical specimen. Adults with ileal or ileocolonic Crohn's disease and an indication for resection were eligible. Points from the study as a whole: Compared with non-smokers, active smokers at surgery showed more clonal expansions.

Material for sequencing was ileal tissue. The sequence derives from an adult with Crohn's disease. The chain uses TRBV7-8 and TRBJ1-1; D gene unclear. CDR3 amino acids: CASSLFEWGEAFF. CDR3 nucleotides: TGTGCCAGCAGCTTGTTTGAGTGGGGTGAAGCTTTCTTT.